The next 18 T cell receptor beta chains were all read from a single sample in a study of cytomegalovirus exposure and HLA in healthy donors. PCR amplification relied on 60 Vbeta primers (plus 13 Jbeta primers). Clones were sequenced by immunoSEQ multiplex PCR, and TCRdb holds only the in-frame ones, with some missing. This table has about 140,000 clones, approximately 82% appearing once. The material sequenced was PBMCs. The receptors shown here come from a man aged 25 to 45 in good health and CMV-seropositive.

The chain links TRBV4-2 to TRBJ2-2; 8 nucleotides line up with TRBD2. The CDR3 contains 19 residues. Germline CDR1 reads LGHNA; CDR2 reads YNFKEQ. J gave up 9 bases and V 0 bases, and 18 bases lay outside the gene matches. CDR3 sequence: CASSQEEGSGNGAVRELFF. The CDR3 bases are TGTGCCAGCAGCCAAGAGGAGGGTAGCGGGAATGGGGCGGTTCGGGAGCTGTTTTTT.

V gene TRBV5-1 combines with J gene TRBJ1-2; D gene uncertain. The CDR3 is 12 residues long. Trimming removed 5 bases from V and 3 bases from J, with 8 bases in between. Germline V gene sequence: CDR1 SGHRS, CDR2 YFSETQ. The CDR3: CASSSTDYGYTF. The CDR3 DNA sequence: TGCGCCAGCAGTTCAACAGACTATGGCTACACCTTC.

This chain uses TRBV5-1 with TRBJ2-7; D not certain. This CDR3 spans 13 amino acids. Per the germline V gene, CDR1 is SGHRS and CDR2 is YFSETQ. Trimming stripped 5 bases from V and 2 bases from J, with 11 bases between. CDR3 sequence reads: CASSNNRAYEQYF. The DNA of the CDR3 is TGCGCCAGCAGTAACAACCGGGCCTACGAGCAGTACTTC.

The CDR3 loop reads CASSPPTGSTDTQYF. CDR3 coding DNA: TGTGCCAGCAGCCCACCGACAGGTAGCACAGATACGCAGTATTTT. The rearrangement joins TRBV11-3 to TRBJ2-3; maybe TRBD1 (6 bases). Germline V gene lookup returns CDR1 SGHNT and CDR2 YENEEA. The ends were cut back, 5 bases at V and 0 bases at J, with 12 bases in the middle. The CDR3 spans 15 residues.

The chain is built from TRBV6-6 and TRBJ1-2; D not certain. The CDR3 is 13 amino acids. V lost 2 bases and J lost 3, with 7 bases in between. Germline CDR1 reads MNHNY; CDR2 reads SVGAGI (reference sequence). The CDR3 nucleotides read TGTGCCAGCAGTTACAAAGAGGACTATGGCTACACCTTC. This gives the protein CASSYKEDYGYTF.

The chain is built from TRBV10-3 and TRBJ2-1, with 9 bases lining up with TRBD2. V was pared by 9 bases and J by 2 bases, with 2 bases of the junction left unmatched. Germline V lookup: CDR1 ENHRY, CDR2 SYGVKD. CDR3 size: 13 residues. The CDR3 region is CAMTSGTYNEQFF. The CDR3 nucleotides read TGTGCCATGACTAGCGGAACCTACAATGAGCAGTTCTTC.

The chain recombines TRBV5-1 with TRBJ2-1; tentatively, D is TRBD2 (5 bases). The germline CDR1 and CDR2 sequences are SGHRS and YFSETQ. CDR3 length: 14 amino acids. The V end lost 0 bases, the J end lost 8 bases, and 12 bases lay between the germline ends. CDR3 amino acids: CASSLEEGWDEQFF. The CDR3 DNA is TGCGCCAGCAGCTTGGAAGAGGGTTGGGATGAGCAGTTCTTC.

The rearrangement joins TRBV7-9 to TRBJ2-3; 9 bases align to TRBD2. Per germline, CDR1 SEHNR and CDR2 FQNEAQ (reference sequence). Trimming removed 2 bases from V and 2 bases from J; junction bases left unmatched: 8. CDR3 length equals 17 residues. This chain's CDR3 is CASSLLALAGTTDTQYF. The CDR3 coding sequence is TGTGCCAGCAGCTTACTGGCCCTAGCGGGAACCACAGATACGCAGTATTTT.

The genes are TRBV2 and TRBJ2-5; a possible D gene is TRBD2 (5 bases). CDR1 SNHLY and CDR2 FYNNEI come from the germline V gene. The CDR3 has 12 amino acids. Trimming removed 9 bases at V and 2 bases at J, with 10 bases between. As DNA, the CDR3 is TGTGCCAGTCACCGGACTCAAGAGACCCAGTACTTC. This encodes CASHRTQETQYF. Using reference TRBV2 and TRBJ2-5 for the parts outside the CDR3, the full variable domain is EPEVTQTPSHQVTQMGQEVILRCVPISNHLYFYWYRQILGQKVEFLVSFYNNEISEKSEIFDDQFSVERPDGSNFTLKIRSTKLEDSAMYFCASHRTQETQYFGPGTRLLVL.

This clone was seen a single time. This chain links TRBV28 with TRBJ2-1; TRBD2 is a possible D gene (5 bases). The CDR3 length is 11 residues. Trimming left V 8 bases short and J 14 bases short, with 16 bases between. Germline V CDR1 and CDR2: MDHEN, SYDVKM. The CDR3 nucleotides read TGTGCCAGCCCAAACGGACTCCCGGAGTTCTTC. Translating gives CASPNGLPEFF.

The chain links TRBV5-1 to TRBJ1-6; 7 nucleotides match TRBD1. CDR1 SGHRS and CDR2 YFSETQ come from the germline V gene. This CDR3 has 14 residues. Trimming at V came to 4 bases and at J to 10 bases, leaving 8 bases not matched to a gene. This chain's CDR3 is CASSPGQVESPLHF. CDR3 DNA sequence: TGCGCCAGCAGCCCCGGACAGGTAGAATCACCCCTCCACTTT.

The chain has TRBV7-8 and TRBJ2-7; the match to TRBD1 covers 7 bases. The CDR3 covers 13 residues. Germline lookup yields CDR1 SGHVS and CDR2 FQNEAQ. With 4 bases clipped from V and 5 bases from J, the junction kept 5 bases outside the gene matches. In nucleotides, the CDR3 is TGTGCCAGCAGCTCCACAGGGGACCACGAGCAGTACTTC. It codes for CASSSTGDHEQYF.

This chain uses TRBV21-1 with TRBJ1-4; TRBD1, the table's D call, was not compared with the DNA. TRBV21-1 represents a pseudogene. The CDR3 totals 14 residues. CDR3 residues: CASKDRGMDEKLFF. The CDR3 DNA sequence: TGTGCCAGCAAAGACAGGGGGATGGACGAAAAACTGTTTTTT.

CDR3 sequence reads: CASTLAGGVQETQYF. CDR3 nucleotide sequence: TGTGCCAGCACCCTAGCGGGGGGGGTACAAGAGACCCAGTACTTC. V gene TRBV7-8 combines with J gene TRBJ2-5; 12 positions match TRBD2. CDR3 length: 15 residues. Germline CDR1 is SGHVS and CDR2 is FQNEAQ. After removal of 7 bases from V and 2 bases from J, the junction contained 5 bases not matched to a gene. The variable domain in full, with the rest retrieved from reference TRBV7-8 and TRBJ2-5, is GAGVSQSPRYKVAKRGQDVALRCDPISGHVSLFWYQQALGQGPEFLTYFQNEAQLDKSGLPSDRFFAERPEGSVSTLKIQRTQQEDSAVYLCASTLAGGVQETQYFGPGTRLLVL.

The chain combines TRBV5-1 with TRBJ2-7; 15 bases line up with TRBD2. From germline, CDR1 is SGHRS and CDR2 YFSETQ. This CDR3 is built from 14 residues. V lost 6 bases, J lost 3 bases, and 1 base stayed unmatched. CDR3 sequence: CASKGLAGGYEQYF. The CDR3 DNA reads TGCGCCAGCAAGGGACTAGCGGGAGGCTACGAGCAGTACTTC.

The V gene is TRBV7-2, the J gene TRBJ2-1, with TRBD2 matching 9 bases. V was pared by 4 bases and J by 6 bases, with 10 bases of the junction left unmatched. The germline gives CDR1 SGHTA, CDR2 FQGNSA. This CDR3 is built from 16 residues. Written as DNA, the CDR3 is TGTGCCAGCAGCTCTGAGTGGCTAGCGGGATCCAATGAGCAGTTCTTC. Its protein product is CASSSEWLAGSNEQFF.

As DNA, the CDR3 is TGCGCCAGCAGCTCAGGACAGAAAGAGACCCAGTACTTC. Encoded protein: CASSSGQKETQYF. V gene TRBV5-1 combines with J gene TRBJ2-5; maybe TRBD1 (6 bases). The germline CDR1 and CDR2 sequences are SGHRS and YFSETQ. V gave up 3 bases and J gave up 3 bases, with 9 bases separating them. This CDR3 contains 13 residues. Drawing the rest from reference TRBV5-1 and TRBJ2-5, the complete variable domain is KAGVTQTPRYLIKTRGQQVTLSCSPISGHRSVSWYQQTPGQGLQFLFEYFSETQRNKGNFPGRFSGRQFSNSRSEMNVSTLELGDSALYLCASSSGQKETQYFGPGTRLLVL.

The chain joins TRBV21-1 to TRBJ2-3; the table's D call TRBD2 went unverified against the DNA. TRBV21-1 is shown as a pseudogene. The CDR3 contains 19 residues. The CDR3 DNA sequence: TGTGCCAGCATCCAACTAAAGGGGCCGACTAGCGGGGTCGCAGATACGCAGTATTTT. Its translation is CASIQLKGPTSGVADTQYF.